This T cell receptor beta chain stems from a study of T cells in localized non-small cell lung cancer. Study-wide results and caveats: Prolonged overall survival went with higher T cell density in the blood. Highest T cell clonality was seen in uninvolved adjacent lung, surpassing that measured in tumor.

Profiling relied on immunoSEQ multiplex PCR, and the TCRdb table lists in-frame clones only, not all of them. The top ten hold 5.5% to 6% of the sample, which has more than 25,000 clones, about 91% seen once. Comment on this clone: Its antigen is still unknown.

The source material was PBMCs, sampled before any cancer treatment. This TCR was recovered from a man aged 35-75 years with stage II lung adenocarcinoma.

The CDR3 region has the DNA TGTGCCAGCAGCCCGGTGGACAGGGATTCCTACGAGCAGTACTTC. Its protein product is CASSPVDRDSYEQYF. The chain combines TRBV16 with TRBJ2-7, with 8 positions matching TRBD1. Germline V gives CDR1 KGHSY, CDR2 FQNENV. V lost 4 bases and J lost 1; bases outside the gene matches: 6. CDR3 length: 15 amino acids.